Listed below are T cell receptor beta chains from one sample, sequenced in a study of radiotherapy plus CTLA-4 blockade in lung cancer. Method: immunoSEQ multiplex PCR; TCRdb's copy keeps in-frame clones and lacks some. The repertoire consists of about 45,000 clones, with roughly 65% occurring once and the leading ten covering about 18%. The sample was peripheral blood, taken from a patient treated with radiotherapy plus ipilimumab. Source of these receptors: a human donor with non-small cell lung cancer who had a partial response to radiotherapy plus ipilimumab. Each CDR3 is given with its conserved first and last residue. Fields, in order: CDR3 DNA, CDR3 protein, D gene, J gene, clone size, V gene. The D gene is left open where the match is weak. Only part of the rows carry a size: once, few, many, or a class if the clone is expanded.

TGTGCCAGCAGCGCCCCGGGACATTCCGGGGAGCTGTTTTTT	CASSAPGHSGELFF	NA	TRBJ2-2	NA	TRBV7-3
TGTGCCAGTAGCGCCAGGTTCTCTGGAAACACCATATATTTT	CASSARFSGNTIYF	NA	TRBJ1-3	few	TRBV19
TGTGCCAGCAGTTTATCTGTGGAGACTAATGAAAAACTGTTTTTT	CASSLSVETNEKLFF	NA	TRBJ1-4	once	TRBV27
TGTGCCAGCAGTGAAGCGCCTACAGGGGGCACTGAAGCTTTCTTT	CASSEAPTGGTEAFF	TRBD1	TRBJ1-1	NA	TRBV2
TGCGCCAGCAGCTTGGGACAGGGGGCCGGCTACTCCTACGAGCAGTACTTC	CASSLGQGAGYSYEQYF	TRBD1	TRBJ2-7	NA	TRBV5-1
TGTGCCAGCAGCTTGCGGGACAGGAGAATCAGCCCTGGAAACACCATATATTTT	CASSLRDRRISPGNTIYF	TRBD1	TRBJ1-3	NA	TRBV5-6
TGCGCCACCGCGCGGGGTGGAGGTGAGCAGTTCTTC	CATARGGGEQFF	NA	TRBJ2-1	NA	TRBV23-1
TGTGCCAGCAGCCAAAGGGACAGGGGGAACTATGGCTACACCTTC	CASSQRDRGNYGYTF	TRBD1	TRBJ1-2	large	TRBV7-3
TGTGCCAGCAGCCAACAGACAGGGGGGAACACTGAAGCTTTCTTT	CASSQQTGGNTEAFF	TRBD1	TRBJ1-1	few	TRBV11-2
TGTGCCAGCAGCCCAGGTGACAGGGCCCTCCAAGAGACCCAGTACTTC	CASSPGDRALQETQYF	TRBD1	TRBJ2-5	NA	TRBV7-2
TGTGCCAGCAGCGCTAGCGGGGGTATCACAGATACGCAGTATTTT	CASSASGGITDTQYF	TRBD2	TRBJ2-3	NA	TRBV9
TGTGCCAGCAGGGGACAGATTAATTCACCCCTCCACTTT	CASRGQINSPLHF	TRBD1	TRBJ1-6	NA	TRBV2
TGTGCCTGGAGTGTACTCAACACTGAAGCTTTCTTT	CAWSVLNTEAFF	NA	TRBJ1-1	NA	TRBV30
TGTGCCAGCAGTTTTCAACTAGCCGAATTCGACAATGAGCAGTTCTTC	CASSFQLAEFDNEQFF	NA	TRBJ2-1	NA	TRBV27
TGTGCCAGCAGCGTTGCGGTCGCGGAGAGTGGCTACACCTTC	CASSVAVAESGYTF	NA	TRBJ1-2	NA	TRBV9
TGTGCCAGTAACAGCGGATCCTCTTTAAACACCATATATTTT	CASNSGSSLNTIYF	NA	TRBJ1-3	medium-sized	TRBV19
TGTGCCAGTAGTGTTACAGGGCATGACTATGGCTACACCTTC	CASSVTGHDYGYTF	NA	TRBJ1-2	few	TRBV19
TGTGCCAGCAGTTATTACTCCGGGACAGGGGACACCTACGAGCAGTACTTC	CASSYYSGTGDTYEQYF	TRBD1	TRBJ2-7	few	TRBV27
TGTGCCAGCTCACCAGGACATACCAAGTTTGGCGGGGAGCTGTTTTTT	CASSPGHTKFGGELFF	NA	TRBJ2-2	NA	TRBV18
TGTGCCAGCTCCGGGGACAGCCCGAGTCGGCACGGTAGCTTC	CASSGDSPSRHGSF	TRBD1	TRBJ2-7	NA	TRBV18
TGTGCCTGGAGTTCTGGTAGCGGGATCTACGAGCAGTACTTC	CAWSSGSGIYEQYF	TRBD2	TRBJ2-7	NA	TRBV30
TGTGCCAGCAGTCCAAGGGGGGGAGATACGCAGTATTTT	CASSPRGGDTQYF	NA	TRBJ2-3	NA	TRBV27
TGTGCCAGCAGTTATTCCTTCGGGAGGGTGGGAGGCTACACCTTC	CASSYSFGRVGGYTF	NA	TRBJ1-2	few	TRBV6-5
TGTGCCAGTAGTATCACAGGGGGCTCACCTGGGGCCAACGTCCTGACTTTC	CASSITGGSPGANVLTF	TRBD1	TRBJ2-6	NA	TRBV19
TGTGCCAGTGGTAGGGGGCGCGGGGGCTACACCTTC	CASGRGRGGYTF	TRBD1	TRBJ1-2	NA	TRBV19
TGTGCCAGCAGTTTATCGGCTAGTAGCTCCTACAATGAGCAGTTCTTC	CASSLSASSSYNEQFF	NA	TRBJ2-1	NA	TRBV27
TGTGCCAGCAGCTTAGTAGGGTTAGCGGGAAGGTATGAGCAGTTCTTC	CASSLVGLAGRYEQFF	TRBD2	TRBJ2-1	many	TRBV11-2
TGTGCCAGCAGGGCCACAGGGTTCGGAAACACCATATATTTT	CASRATGFGNTIYF	NA	TRBJ1-3	few	TRBV6-1
TGTGCCTGGGGGACAGTTAACAATGAGCAGTTCTTC	CAWGTVNNEQFF	TRBD1	TRBJ2-1	few	TRBV30
TGTGCCAGCAGTTTAGATCCAGGGTGGGGCTACACCTTC	CASSLDPGWGYTF	NA	TRBJ1-2	NA	TRBV27
TGCAGCGTTGCCCAGGGGAAGGGCGGCTACACCTTC	CSVAQGKGGYTF	NA	TRBJ1-2	NA	TRBV29-1
TGTGCCAGCAGCTTAGACAACAGGGTTGACACTGAAGCTTTCTTT	CASSLDNRVDTEAFF	NA	TRBJ1-1	NA	TRBV11-2
TGTGCCAGCAGCTCCCTAAGTGAGCAGTTCTTC	CASSSLSEQFF	NA	TRBJ2-1	NA	TRBV7-6
TGTGCCAGCAGCTTGTGGGGGGACTATGGCTACACCTTC	CASSLWGDYGYTF	NA	TRBJ1-2	few	TRBV5-4
TGTGCCAGCTCACCGGAGGAGCTTAGCAATCAGCCCCAGCATTTT	CASSPEELSNQPQHF	NA	TRBJ1-5	NA	TRBV18
TGTGCCATCACCCAACAGCTAATGAACACTGAAGCTTTCTTT	CAITQQLMNTEAFF	NA	TRBJ1-1	NA	TRBV10-3
TGTGCCAGTGGGCCGGGACAGGGGGCTGGCTACACCTTC	CASGPGQGAGYTF	TRBD1	TRBJ1-2	once	TRBV19
TGTGCCAGCAGCGCCGGACAGGTCTATGGCTACACCTTC	CASSAGQVYGYTF	TRBD1	TRBJ1-2	NA	TRBV6-6
TGTGCCAGCAGTGGGGTGAGGGACACTTCCTTCTCCTATAATTCACCCCTCCACTTT	CASSGVRDTSFSYNSPLHF	NA	TRBJ1-6	NA	TRBV6-1